Shown below are 30 T cell receptor beta chains from a single sample sequenced in a study of T cell changes during pregnancy in multiple sclerosis. Measured with immunoSEQ multiplex PCR; TCRdb has only the in-frame clones, and not every one. The sample gives some 80,000 clones, nearly 95% of which show up once; about 0.13% is in the top ten. The source was CD4+ T cells from peripheral blood mononuclear cells, collected after pregnancy. Receptors were obtained from a female donor with multiple sclerosis, enrolled in a pregnancy study.

V gene TRBV30 combines with J gene TRBJ1-5; D gene uncertain. The CDR3 extends over 14 amino acids. V dropped 2 bases and J dropped 3 bases, with 11 bases sitting between them. The germline CDR1 and CDR2 sequences are GTSNPN and SVGIG (reference sequence). The CDR3 here is CAWSPRGHNQPQHF. The CDR3, as DNA: TGTGCCTGGAGTCCACGGGGTCACAATCAGCCCCAGCATTTT.

The chain recombines TRBV9 with TRBJ2-1; D is perhaps TRBD2 (6 bases). This CDR3 contains 16 residues. Germline CDR1 SGDLS, CDR2 YYNGEE. V lost 3 bases to trimming and J lost 4 bases, with 17 bases between them. The CDR3 sequence: CASSAASGVGYNEQFF. CDR3 bases: TGTGCCAGCAGCGCTGCCTCGGGAGTAGGTTACAATGAGCAGTTCTTC.

This chain joins TRBV4-1 and TRBJ2-1; 9 positions match TRBD2. The CDR3 length is 14 residues. The V gene's germline CDR1 is MGHRA and CDR2 YSYEKL. J lost 8 bases, V lost 4 bases, and 6 bases had no gene match. CDR3: CASSPGGRAYEQFF. DNA of the CDR3: TGCGCCAGCAGCCCGGGCGGGAGGGCCTATGAGCAGTTCTTC.

The rearrangement uses TRBV5-1 and TRBJ2-7; 14 bases map to TRBD2. Germline V gene data show CDR1 as SGHRS and CDR2 as YFSETQ. This CDR3 region has 15 residues. The trim removed 4 bases at V and 5 bases at J, leaving 5 bases unmatched. The CDR3 spells CASSPGLAGVHEQYF. CDR3 coding DNA: TGCGCCAGCAGCCCGGGACTAGCGGGAGTTCACGAGCAGTACTTC.

In this sample, this clone turned up once. The chain couples TRBV28 to TRBJ1-5; possible D gene TRBD1, 5 bases. Trimming cost V 6 bases and J 3 bases, with 18 bases left between them. In germline, CDR1 is MDHEN, CDR2 SYDVKM. The CDR3 consists of 16 residues. Here the CDR3 reads CASRTAGSQNNQPQHF. The CDR3 bases are TGTGCCAGCAGGACCGCAGGGTCCCAAAACAATCAGCCCCAGCATTTT.

V is TRBV7-9 and J is TRBJ2-3, with D possibly TRBD2 on 6 matching bases. The CDR3 is 15 amino acids. CDR1 and CDR2 (germline): SEHNR, FQNEAQ (reference sequence). With 1 base removed from V and 3 bases from J, the gap between germline ends came to 11 bases. CDR3 nucleotides: TGTGCCAGCAGCTTAGACGGGAGTGGGACAGATACGCAGTATTTT. This translates into CASSLDGSGTDTQYF.

The rearrangement joins TRBV19 to TRBJ2-1, with D unclear. Germline V gives CDR1 LNHDA, CDR2 SQIVND (reference sequence). Trimming stripped 6 bases from V and 4 bases from J, with 7 bases between. The length of the CDR3 is 12 residues. The CDR3 spells CASRSPYNEQFF. In DNA form, the CDR3 reads TGTGCCAGTAGGAGCCCATACAATGAGCAGTTCTTC.

V is TRBV2 and J is TRBJ2-3; 9 bases are a match to TRBD1. The V gene's germline CDR1 is SNHLY and CDR2 FYNNEI. With 6 bases clipped from V and 3 bases from J, the junction kept 7 bases outside the gene matches. This CDR3 has 15 residues. CDR3 loop: CASSKDRGSTDTQYF. As DNA, the CDR3 is TGTGCCAGCAGCAAGGACAGGGGTTCGACAGATACGCAGTATTTT.

The V gene is TRBV4-2, the J gene TRBJ2-7; D is unclear. The germline V and J ends were trimmed by 1 base and 0 bases, with 7 bases remaining between them. This CDR3 has 14 residues. The germline V gene has CDR1 LGHNA and CDR2 YNFKEQ. CDR3 sequence (DNA): TGTGCCAGCAGCCAAGTGGCACACTCCTACGAGCAGTACTTC. Amino acids: CASSQVAHSYEQYF.

The chain joins TRBV11-3 to TRBJ1-1; D call uncertain. This CDR3 is 13 amino acids long. The V and J ends lost 3 bases and 1 base respectively, with 6 bases between them. CDR1 and CDR2 (germline): SGHNT, YENEEA. For the CDR3, the DNA is TGTGCCAGCAGCTTCAAGAGGAACACTGAAGCTTTCTTT. The encoded protein is CASSFKRNTEAFF.

The chain uses TRBV4-2 and TRBJ1-1; a weak D match, TRBD1 (5 bases). Trimming removed 0 bases from V and 1 base from J, with 15 bases in between. CDR3 length equals 17 residues. The germline gives CDR1 LGHNA, CDR2 YNFKEQ. CDR3 protein: CASSQEWQGGSNTEAFF. In DNA, the CDR3 is TGTGCCAGCAGCCAAGAATGGCAGGGAGGTTCGAACACTGAAGCTTTCTTT.

V and J are TRBV4-3 and TRBJ2-2; 9 bases match TRBD1. The CDR3 extends over 16 amino acids. The germline V gene has CDR1 LGHNA and CDR2 YSLEER. Trimming cost V 3 bases and J 6 bases; bases outside gene matches: 8. CDR3 amino acids: CASSHSGQGRAGELFF. The CDR3 bases are TGCGCCAGCAGCCACTCCGGACAGGGGAGGGCCGGGGAGCTGTTTTTT.

The chain links TRBV7-2 to TRBJ1-5; D might be TRBD1 (5 bases). The CDR3 runs 13 residues. CDR1 is SGHTA and CDR2 is FQGNSA in the germline V gene. Trimming shortened V by 1 base and J by 7 bases, and 8 bases separated the two germline ends. The CDR3 region is CASSLGGEQPQHF. As DNA, the CDR3 is TGTGCCAGCAGCTTAGGGGGGGAGCAGCCCCAGCATTTT.

V usage is TRBV6-5 and J usage is TRBJ1-5; D perhaps matches TRBD1 (6 bases). This CDR3 contains 14 residues. Germline CDR1 reads MNHEY; CDR2 reads SVGAGI. V shed 10 bases and J shed 4 bases, with 17 bases lying between them. The CDR3 protein is CATQLRGGNQPQHF. The CDR3 DNA follows: TGTGCCACCCAGTTAAGAGGGGGAAATCAGCCCCAGCATTTT.

The chain couples TRBV7-9 to TRBJ1-2; maybe TRBD1 (6 bases). The CDR3 runs 13 residues. The V and J ends lost 3 bases and 8 bases respectively, with 13 bases between them. Germline V gene sequence: CDR1 SEHNR, CDR2 FQNEAQ (reference sequence). This chain's CDR3 is CASSFTGTGGYTF. The CDR3 DNA sequence: TGTGCCAGCAGCTTTACAGGGACGGGAGGCTACACCTTC.

The gene calls are TRBV6-1 and TRBJ2-5; TRBD2 matches at 8 bases. The junction had 4 bases not matched to a gene; V was cut back by 3 bases and J by 7 bases. Germline V gene lookup returns CDR1 MNHNS and CDR2 SASEGT. This CDR3 region has 13 residues. CDR3 loop: CASSDFRGGTQYF. The CDR3 DNA sequence: TGTGCCAGCAGTGACTTCCGGGGGGGGACCCAGTACTTC.

The gene calls are TRBV7-2 and TRBJ2-4, with 7 bases identical to TRBD1. CDR3 length: 18 residues. V lost 5 bases and J lost 1; bases outside the gene matches: 14. Germline values: CDR1 SGHTA, CDR2 FQGNSA. In nucleotides, the CDR3 is TGTGCCAGCAGCCGGGTACCGACAGGGAAGGGGGCCAAAAACATTCAGTACTTC. Translation: CASSRVPTGKGAKNIQYF. The variable domain in full, with the rest retrieved from reference TRBV7-2 and TRBJ2-4, is GAGVSQSPSNKVTEKGKDVELRCDPISGHTALYWYRQSLGQGLEFLIYFQGNSAPDKSGLPSDRFSAERTGGSVSTLTIQRTQQEDSAVYLCASSRVPTGKGAKNIQYFGAGTRLSVL.

The chain recombines TRBV6-1 with TRBJ1-3; no clear D gene. The ends were cut back, 4 bases at V and 0 bases at J, with 10 bases in the middle. The CDR3 contains 15 residues. The germline V gene encodes CDR1 MNHNS and CDR2 SASEGT. For the CDR3, the DNA is TGTGCCAGCAGTGTAGAGAACAGCTCTGGAAACACCATATATTTT. It translates to CASSVENSSGNTIYF.

V usage is TRBV18 and J usage is TRBJ2-3; weak D call: TRBD2 (6 bases). Trimming pared 3 bases from V and 1 base from J, leaving 11 bases between. This CDR3 is 15 amino acids long. Germline loops: CDR1 KGHSH, CDR2 LQKENI. The DNA for the CDR3 is TGTGCCAGCTCACCGGCGGGGTCGGGCACAGATACGCAGTATTTT. This sequence encodes CASSPAGSGTDTQYF.

Notes on this clone: This same CDR3 is encoded by further DNA sequences in the sample. The chain couples TRBV28 to TRBJ1-2; D ambiguous. V was trimmed by 7 bases and J by 8 bases, leaving 17 bases between them. This CDR3 has 13 residues. Germline-derived CDR1 and CDR2 are MDHEN and SYDVKM. The DNA for the CDR3 is TGTGCCAGCACCCCGGCCCGAGCGGGGGGCTACACCTTC. Its protein is CASTPARAGGYTF.

The rearrangement links TRBV19 to TRBJ1-2; perhaps TRBD1 as D (6 bases). This CDR3 is 13 amino acids long. Trimming took 3 bases from V and 4 from J, leaving 9 bases between them. Germline V gene data show CDR1 as LNHDA and CDR2 as SQIVND (reference sequence). The CDR3 nucleotides read TGTGCCAGTAGTATTGTACAGGGCTATGGCTACACCTTC. This translates into CASSIVQGYGYTF.

This rearrangement joins TRBV5-1 to TRBJ1-1; no reliable D call. The V gene's germline CDR1 is SGHRS and CDR2 YFSETQ. Trimming shortened V by 5 bases and J by 7 bases, and 15 bases separated the two germline ends. This CDR3 spans 13 amino acids. CDR3 residues: CASREGMGHEAFF. The CDR3 coding sequence is TGCGCCAGCAGGGAGGGCATGGGCCATGAAGCTTTCTTT.

The V call is TRBV18, the J call TRBJ1-4; 7 bases are shared with TRBD1. CDR3 size: 17 residues. From germline, CDR1 is KGHSH and CDR2 LQKENI. Trimming removed 2 bases from V and 0 bases from J; junction bases left unmatched: 6. CDR3 DNA sequence: TGTGCCAGCTCACCAAAGACTGGGACAGCAACTAATGAAAAACTGTTTTTT. Translation gives CASSPKTGTATNEKLFF.

V usage is TRBV4-1 and J usage is TRBJ2-2; TRBD1 matches at 8 bases. The V and J ends lost 5 bases and 6 bases, in that order; junction bases with no gene match: 14. CDR1 MGHRA and CDR2 YSYEKL come from the germline V gene. The CDR3 covers 17 residues. The CDR3 bases are TGCGCCAGCAGCTATAGACAGGGGATAGGGACACCCGGGGAGCTGTTTTTT. Its protein product is CASSYRQGIGTPGELFF.

V gene TRBV19 combines with J gene TRBJ2-5, with TRBD1 matching 9 bases. Trimming cost V 3 bases and J 8 bases; bases outside gene matches: 10. The CDR3 is made up of 15 amino acids. The germline V gene encodes CDR1 LNHDA and CDR2 SQIVND (reference sequence). DNA of the CDR3: TGTGCCAGTAGTATGGACAGGGGAGCATTGGTAACCCAGTACTTC. As protein: CASSMDRGALVTQYF.

V and J are TRBV5-1 and TRBJ2-2; 7 bases fit TRBD1. Unmatched junction bases numbered 8, after V lost 1 base and J lost 5 bases. CDR3 length equals 16 residues. Germline V CDR1 and CDR2: SGHRS, YFSETQ. CDR3 coding DNA: TGCGCCAGCAGCTTGACGGGGCCAGGGGGTACCGGGGAGCTGTTTTTT. Its protein product is CASSLTGPGGTGELFF.

This clone appeared a single time. CDR3 sequence: CASSSRRSPAETQYF. In nucleotides, the CDR3 is TGTGCCAGCAGCTCTCGAAGGAGCCCTGCAGAGACCCAGTACTTC. The chain joins TRBV7-8 to TRBJ2-5; no firm D call. The CDR3 is 15 residues long. Germline V gene data show CDR1 as SGHVS and CDR2 as FQNEAQ. V dropped 4 bases and J dropped 4 bases, with 16 bases sitting between them.

The chain has TRBV28 and TRBJ2-2; TRBD1 matches at 7 bases. CDR1 is MDHEN, CDR2 SYDVKM, per germline. The length of the CDR3 is 17 residues. J was trimmed by 4 bases and V by 2 bases; bases with no gene match: 10. CDR3 nucleotides: TGTGCCAGCAGTTTACCGGGACAGCTAGTTGGCACCGGGGAGCTGTTTTTT. It codes for CASSLPGQLVGTGELFF.

The chain links TRBV18 to TRBJ2-2; 10 bases are a match to TRBD2. Germline assignment: CDR1 KGHSH and CDR2 LQKENI. V shed 2 bases, J shed 1 base, and the junction held 1 base outside the gene matches. The CDR3 spans 16 residues. CDR3 in DNA: TGTGCCAGCTCACCATCTAGCGGGAGGAACACCGGGGAGCTGTTTTTT. This codes for CASSPSSGRNTGELFF. Together with reference TRBV18 and TRBJ2-2, the CDR3 gives the full variable domain: NAGVMQNPRHLVRRRGQEARLRCSPMKGHSHVYWYRQLPEEGLKFMVYLQKENIIDESGMPKERFSAEFPKEGPSILRIQQVVRGDSAAYFCASSPSSGRNTGELFFGEGSRLTVL.

The gene calls are TRBV27 and TRBJ1-5; D possibly corresponds to TRBD1 (6 bases). The germline CDR1 and CDR2 sequences are MNHEY and SMNVEV (reference sequence). V gave up 5 bases and J gave up 11 bases, with 16 bases separating them. The CDR3 extends over 13 amino acids. CDR3 sequence: CASSPSERGTQHF. CDR3 sequence (DNA): TGTGCCAGCAGTCCCAGTGAAAGGGGGACCCAGCATTTT.